What follows is one TCR beta chain and its context. The sample comes from a study of control samples from healthy donors and cancer patients. Data came from immunoSEQ multiplex PCR; TCRdb stores just in-frame clones and leaves some out. The data hold just under 80,000 clones, with 70% to 90% observed a single time. Germline CDR1 reads MNHNY; CDR2 reads SVGAGI (reference sequence). CDR3 length: 15 amino acids. Unmatched junction bases numbered 5, after V lost 3 bases and J lost 9 bases. Material: PBMCs. The chain couples TRBV6-6 to TRBJ2-1; 13 bases match TRBD2. The receptor was isolated from a woman between 55 and 75 years old with head and neck cancer. This chain's CDR3 is CASSYTSGRAFEQFF. CDR3 coding DNA: TGTGCCAGCAGTTATACTAGCGGGAGGGCCTTTGAGCAGTTCTTC.